This T cell receptor beta chain was profiled in a study of blood T cell repertoires in COVID-19. Study overall: Material from acute and convalescent COVID-19 was sourced from the United States, Italy and Spain. The analysed material was cDNA or gDNA that came from T cells, B-cell-depleted T cells, or PBMCs.

This CDR3 is 14 amino acids long. Germline V gene data show CDR1 as MNHEY and CDR2 as SVGEGT. The V segment lost 5 bases and the J segment 1 base; nucleotides outside the gene matches: 0. The method was immunoSEQ multiplex PCR; TCRdb's version includes in-frame clones alone and lacks a portion of them. The data hold 200,000 to 300,000 clones, with around 84% observed a single time. The sample comprised peripheral blood. The genes are TRBV6-2 or TRBV6-3 and TRBJ2-2, with 8 bases fitting TRBD1. This sequence originates from a middle-aged man who had recovered from COVID-19. The CDR3 sequence: CASSGQGNTGELFF. CDR3 DNA sequence: TGTGCCAGCAGTGGACAGGGGAACACCGGGGAGCTGTTTTTT.